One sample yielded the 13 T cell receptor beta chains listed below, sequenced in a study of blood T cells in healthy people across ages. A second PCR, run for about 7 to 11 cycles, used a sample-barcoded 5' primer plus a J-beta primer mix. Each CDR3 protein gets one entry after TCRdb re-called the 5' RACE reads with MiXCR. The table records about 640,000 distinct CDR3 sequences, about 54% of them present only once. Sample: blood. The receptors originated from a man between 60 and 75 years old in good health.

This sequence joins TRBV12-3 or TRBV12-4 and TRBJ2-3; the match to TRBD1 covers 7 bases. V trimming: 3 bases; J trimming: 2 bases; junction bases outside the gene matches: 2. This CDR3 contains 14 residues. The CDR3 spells CASSLTGTTDTQYF. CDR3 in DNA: TGTGCCAGCAGTTTGACAGGGACCACAGATACGCAGTATTTT.

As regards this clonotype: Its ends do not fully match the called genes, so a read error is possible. CDR3 in amino acids: CVSSTGIHTGELFF. The CDR3 region has the DNA TGTGTCAGCAGCACCGGGATCCACACCGGGGAGCTGTTTTTT. The chain is built from TRBV5-8 and TRBJ2-2, with D possibly being TRBD2 (5 bases). Germline V gene sequence: CDR1 SGHTS, CDR2 YDEGEE. CDR3 length equals 14 residues.

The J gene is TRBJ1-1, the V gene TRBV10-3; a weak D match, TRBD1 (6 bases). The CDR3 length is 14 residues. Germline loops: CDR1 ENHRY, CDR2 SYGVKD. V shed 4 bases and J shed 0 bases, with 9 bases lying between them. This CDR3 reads CAISGGPMNTEAFF. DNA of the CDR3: TGTGCCATCAGTGGGGGGCCGATGAACACTGAAGCTTTCTTT.

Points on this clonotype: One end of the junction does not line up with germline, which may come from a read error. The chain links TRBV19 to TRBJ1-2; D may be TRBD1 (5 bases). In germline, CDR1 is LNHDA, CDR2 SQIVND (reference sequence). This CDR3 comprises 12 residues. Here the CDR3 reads CASRIAGAGYTF. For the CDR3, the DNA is TGTGCCAGTAGGATAGCCGGGGCTGGCTACACCTTC.

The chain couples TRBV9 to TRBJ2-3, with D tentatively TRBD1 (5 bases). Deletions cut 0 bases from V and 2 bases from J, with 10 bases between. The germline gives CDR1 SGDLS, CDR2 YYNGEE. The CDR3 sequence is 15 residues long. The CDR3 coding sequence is TGTGCCAGCAGCGTAGACAGGCCGAACACAGATACGCAGTATTTT. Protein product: CASSVDRPNTDTQYF.

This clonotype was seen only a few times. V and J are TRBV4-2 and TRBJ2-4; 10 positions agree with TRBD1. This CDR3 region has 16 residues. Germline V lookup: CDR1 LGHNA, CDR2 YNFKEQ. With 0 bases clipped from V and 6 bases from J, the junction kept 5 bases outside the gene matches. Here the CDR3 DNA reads TGTGCCAGCAGCCAAGATCAGGGGGACAGGGGAAACATTCAGTACTTC. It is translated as CASSQDQGDRGNIQYF.

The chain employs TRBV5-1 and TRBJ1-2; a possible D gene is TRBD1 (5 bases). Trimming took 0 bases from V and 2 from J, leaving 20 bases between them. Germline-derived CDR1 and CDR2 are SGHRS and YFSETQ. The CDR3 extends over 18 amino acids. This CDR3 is CASSLGPNTGSLNYGYTF. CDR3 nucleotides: TGCGCCAGCAGCTTGGGGCCTAATACAGGATCCCTAAACTATGGCTACACCTTC.

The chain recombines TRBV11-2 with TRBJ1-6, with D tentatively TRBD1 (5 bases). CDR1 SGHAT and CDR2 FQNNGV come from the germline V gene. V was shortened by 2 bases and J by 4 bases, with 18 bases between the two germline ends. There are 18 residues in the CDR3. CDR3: CASSLRGAGFGYNSPLHF. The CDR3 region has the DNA TGTGCCAGCAGCTTACGAGGGGCTGGGTTTGGGTATAATTCACCCCTCCACTTT.

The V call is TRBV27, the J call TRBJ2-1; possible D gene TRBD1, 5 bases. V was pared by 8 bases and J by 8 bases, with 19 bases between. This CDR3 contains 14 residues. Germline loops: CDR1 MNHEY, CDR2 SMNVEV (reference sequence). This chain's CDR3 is CASSPREGRDEQFF. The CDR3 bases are TGTGCCAGCTCCCCCAGGGAAGGCCGGGATGAGCAGTTCTTC.

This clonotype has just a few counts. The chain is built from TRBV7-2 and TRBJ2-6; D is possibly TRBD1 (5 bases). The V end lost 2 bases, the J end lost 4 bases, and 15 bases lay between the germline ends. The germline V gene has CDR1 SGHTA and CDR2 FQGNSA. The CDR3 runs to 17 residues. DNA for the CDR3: TGTGCCAGCAGCTTACTCTTAGGGGCCTGGGGGGCCAACGTCCTGACTTTC. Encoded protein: CASSLLLGAWGANVLTF.

The DNA for the CDR3 is TGTGCCAGCAGCCAGGACACAGGGAAAGAGACCCAGTACTTC. Amino acid sequence: CASSQDTGKETQYF. This rearrangement joins TRBV7-9 to TRBJ2-5; D may be TRBD1 (6 bases). The CDR3 runs to 14 residues. Trimming stripped 5 bases from V and 3 bases from J, with 13 bases between. The V gene's germline CDR1 is SEHNR and CDR2 FQNEAQ (reference sequence).

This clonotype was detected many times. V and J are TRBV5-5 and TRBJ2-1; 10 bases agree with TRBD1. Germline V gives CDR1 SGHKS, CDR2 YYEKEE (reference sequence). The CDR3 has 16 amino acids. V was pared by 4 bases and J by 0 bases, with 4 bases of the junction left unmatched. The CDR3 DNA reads TGTGCCAGCAGCGCCCGGACAGGGGGCTCCTACAATGAGCAGTTCTTC. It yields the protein CASSARTGGSYNEQFF.

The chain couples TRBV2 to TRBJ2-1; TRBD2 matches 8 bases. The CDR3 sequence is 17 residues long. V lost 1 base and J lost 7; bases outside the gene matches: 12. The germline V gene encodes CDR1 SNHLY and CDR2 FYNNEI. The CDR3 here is CASSEGGGGGPLNEQFF. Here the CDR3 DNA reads TGTGCCAGCAGTGAAGGGGGAGGCGGGGGGCCCTTGAATGAGCAGTTCTTC.